A single sample gave rise to the 21 T cell receptor beta chains below, sequenced in a study of blood T cell repertoires in COVID-19. Generated by immunoSEQ multiplex PCR, the TCRdb table keeps only in-frame clones and is missing some. This table has about 160,000 clones, around 84% appearing once. Source material: PBMCs or T cells enriched from blood (not recorded which). The receptors were gathered from a man aged 40-55 years who had recovered from COVID-19.

This sequence joins TRBV6-4 and TRBJ2-7, with TRBD1 matching 7 bases. Trimming took 2 bases from V and 9 from J; bases not matched to a gene: 16. Germline V gene sequence: CDR1 MRHNA, CDR2 SNTAGT. There are 16 residues in the CDR3. CDR3 sequence reads: CASSDRTRKQGMGQYV. The CDR3 DNA is TGTGCCAGCAGTGACCGAACTAGAAAACAGGGGATGGGGCAGTACGTC.

This clone was detected once. V gene TRBV7-3 combines with J gene TRBJ2-2; a possible D gene is TRBD1 (6 bases). This CDR3 is built from 15 residues. Germline loops: CDR1 SGHTA, CDR2 FQGTGA. Trimming shortened V by 5 bases and J by 4 bases, and 14 bases separated the two germline ends. CDR3 region: CASSPSGTLTGELFF. DNA for the CDR3: TGTGCCAGCAGCCCCTCCGGGACACTCACCGGGGAGCTGTTTTTT.

The chain couples TRBV6-1 to TRBJ2-7; no clear D. CDR3 length equals 14 residues. The V and J ends lost 3 bases and 2 bases respectively, with 11 bases between them. The germline CDR1 and CDR2 sequences are MNHNS and SASEGT. Here the CDR3 reads CASSDPLKPYEQYV. CDR3 bases: TGTGCCAGCAGTGACCCCCTGAAGCCCTACGAGCAGTACGTC.

The gene calls are TRBV12-3 or TRBV12-4 and TRBJ2-5, with D possibly matching TRBD2 (5 bases). The ends were cut back, 6 bases at V and 3 bases at J, with 5 bases in the middle. The CDR3 has 11 amino acids. CDR3 bases: TGTGCCAGCAGCGGGAAAGAGACCCAGTACTTC. This translates into CASSGKETQYF.

The V gene is TRBV7-9, the J gene TRBJ2-5; 9 bases match TRBD2. CDR1 and CDR2 from the germline V gene are SEHNR and FQNEAQ (reference sequence). Trimming removed 0 bases from V and 2 bases from J; junction bases left unmatched: 1. The CDR3 runs to 15 residues. In nucleotides, the CDR3 is TGTGCCAGCAGCTTAGCTAGCGGGGGTCAAGAGACCCAGTACTTC. Translating gives CASSLASGGQETQYF.

This rearrangement joins TRBV11-1 to TRBJ2-7, with D tentatively TRBD1 (6 bases). The V gene's germline CDR1 is SGHAT and CDR2 FQDESV (reference sequence). The V end lost 1 base, the J end lost 5 bases, and 18 bases lay between the germline ends. The CDR3 has 16 amino acids. This chain's CDR3 is CASSLDSAGVVDEQYF. CDR3 sequence (DNA): TGTGCCAGCAGCTTAGACTCGGCAGGGGTGGTTGACGAGCAGTACTTC.

The CDR3 DNA reads TGTGCCAGCAGAAACACAGGGGGCTATGGCTACACCTTC. Protein: CASRNTGGYGYTF. The gene calls are TRBV21-1 and TRBJ1-2; the table's D call, TRBD1, was not checked against the DNA. TRBV21-1 counts as a pseudogene. The CDR3 spans 13 residues.

V usage is TRBV2 and J usage is TRBJ2-2; weak D call: TRBD2 (6 bases). There are 15 residues in the CDR3. The V gene lost 0 bases and the J gene lost 1 base, with 6 bases spanning the gap. Germline V gene data show CDR1 as SNHLY and CDR2 as FYNNEI. The CDR3 nucleotides are TGTGCCAGCAGTGAAGCGGGGGGGAACACCGGGGAGCTGTTTTTT. Translated, it gives CASSEAGGNTGELFF.

This chain links TRBV24-1 with TRBJ2-7; 8 bases align to TRBD2. V trimming: 9 bases; J trimming: 7 bases; junction bases outside the gene matches: 10. Germline V gene data show CDR1 as KGHDR and CDR2 as SFDVKD. This CDR3 region has 13 residues. CDR3: CATSTGGTGEQYV. Here the CDR3 DNA reads TGTGCCACCTCTACGGGGGGGACGGGGGAGCAGTACGTC.

The chain carries TRBV6-1 and TRBJ2-7; TRBD1 might be the D (5 bases). This CDR3 has 15 amino acids. V was cut by 2 bases and J by 7 bases, with 18 bases left in between. CDR1 and CDR2 from the germline V gene are MNHNS and SASEGT. CDR3 region: CASSEWAGPQGEQYF. The CDR3 DNA follows: TGTGCCAGCAGTGAATGGGCAGGCCCCCAGGGTGAGCAGTACTTC.

The V gene is TRBV5-1, the J gene TRBJ1-2, with D unclear. The germline V gene has CDR1 SGHRS and CDR2 YFSETQ. This CDR3 region has 14 residues. Between the trimmed V and J ends, which lost 0 bases and 5 bases, there was a span of 11 bases. CDR3 protein: CASSLEGALYGYTF. As DNA, the CDR3 is TGCGCCAGCAGCTTGGAAGGAGCCCTATATGGCTACACCTTC.

The rearrangement joins TRBV5-5 to TRBJ2-3; TRBD1 aligns across 7 bases. CDR1 is SGHKS, CDR2 YYEKEE, per germline (reference sequence). CDR3 length equals 16 residues. V dropped 4 bases and J dropped 0; count of bases not matched to a gene: 8. In DNA form, the CDR3 reads TGTGCCAGCAGCATATTACAGGGGCGAAGCACAGATACGCAGTATTTT. This encodes CASSILQGRSTDTQYF. The full variable domain, in which reference TRBV5-5 and TRBJ2-3 provide the parts outside the CDR3, is DAGVTQSPTHLIKTRGQQVTLRCSPISGHKSVSWYQQVLGQGPQFIFQYYEKEERGRGNFPDRFSARQFPNYSSELNVNALLLGDSALYLCASSILQGRSTDTQYFGPGTRLTVL.

The sample holds a few counts of this clone. The rearrangement uses TRBV9 and TRBJ2-5; 7 positions match TRBD2. This CDR3 is built from 13 residues. Germline assignment: CDR1 SGDLS and CDR2 YYNGEE. V gave up 3 bases and J gave up 7 bases; unmatched junction bases: 6. CDR3 sequence reads: CASSGTSEGTQYF. The CDR3 DNA reads TGTGCCAGCAGCGGTACTAGCGAGGGGACCCAGTACTTC.

This clone occurred a few times. The V call is TRBV5-1, the J call TRBJ1-6; D gene uncertain. Per germline, CDR1 SGHRS and CDR2 YFSETQ. The CDR3 runs 12 residues. Between the trimmed V and J ends, which lost 4 bases and 5 bases, there was a span of 4 bases. The CDR3 bases are TGCGCCAGCAGCGCGGATAATTCACCCCTCCACTTT. Protein: CASSADNSPLHF.

V is TRBV7-8 and J is TRBJ1-4; 10 bases are a match to TRBD1. This CDR3 has 15 residues. With 7 bases clipped from V and 5 bases from J, the junction kept 7 bases outside the gene matches. Germline V lookup: CDR1 SGHVS, CDR2 FQNEAQ. The CDR3 sequence is CASNSAGQGNEKLFF. CDR3 DNA sequence: TGTGCCAGCAACAGCGCGGGACAGGGGAATGAAAAACTGTTTTTT. The complete variable domain, with remaining parts taken from reference TRBV7-8 and TRBJ1-4, reads GAGVSQSPRYKVAKRGQDVALRCDPISGHVSLFWYQQALGQGPEFLTYFQNEAQLDKSGLPSDRFFAERPEGSVSTLKIQRTQQEDSAVYLCASNSAGQGNEKLFFGSGTQLSVL.

Turning to this clone: The junction shows a germline mismatch at one end, possibly a read error. The V gene is TRBV24-1, the J gene TRBJ2-2, with a tentative D call TRBD2 (5 bases). Germline loops: CDR1 KGHDR, CDR2 SFDVKD. This CDR3 has 22 amino acids. DNA for the CDR3: TGTGCCACCAGTGATTTGCCGGGTGCTAGGTCCGGGAAGTTGACGAACCCCGGGGAGCTGTTTTTT. Translating gives CATSDLPGARSGKLTNPGELFF.

The CDR3 protein is CASSLKGGTTNTGELFF. CDR3 bases: TGTGCCAGCAGCTTAAAAGGGGGGACTACGAACACCGGGGAGCTGTTTTTT. The chain combines TRBV7-3 with TRBJ2-2, with a possible D match to TRBD2 (7 bases). The CDR3 sequence is 17 residues long. Trimming removed 1 base from V and 0 bases from J, with 12 bases in between. Germline V gene data show CDR1 as SGHTA and CDR2 as FQGTGA. Combining the CDR3 with reference TRBV7-3 and TRBJ2-2 gives the whole variable domain GAGVSQTPSNKVTEKGKYVELRCDPISGHTALYWYRQSLGQGPEFLIYFQGTGAADDSGLPNDRFFAVRPEGSVSTLKIQRTERGDSAVYLCASSLKGGTTNTGELFFGEGSRLTVL.

The CDR3 DNA reads as TGCGCCAGCAGCTCCCAGGGCCTTGATTCACCCCTCCACTTT. As protein: CASSSQGLDSPLHF. J is TRBJ1-6 and V is TRBV5-1, with D possibly TRBD1 on 5 matching bases. CDR3 size: 14 residues. Trimming left V 3 bases short and J 8 bases short, with 12 bases between. The germline V gene has CDR1 SGHRS and CDR2 YFSETQ. The full variable domain, in which reference TRBV5-1 and TRBJ1-6 provide the parts outside the CDR3, is KAGVTQTPRYLIKTRGQQVTLSCSPISGHRSVSWYQQTPGQGLQFLFEYFSETQRNKGNFPGRFSGRQFSNSRSEMNVSTLELGDSALYLCASSSQGLDSPLHFGNGTRLTVT.

The chain links TRBV6-5 to TRBJ1-1; D not resolved. CDR3 length: 14 amino acids. V was pared by 8 bases and J by 2 bases, with 15 bases between. Germline V gene sequence: CDR1 MNHEY, CDR2 SVGAGI. The CDR3 coding sequence is TGTGCCAGCTCCCTTCTGCGGGTAAACACTGAAGCTTTCTTT. Translating it yields CASSLLRVNTEAFF.

The CDR3, as DNA: TGTGCCAGTAGTATAAACCAGGGGGCGGCTGGCTACACCTTC. It encodes CASSINQGAAGYTF. V and J are TRBV19 and TRBJ1-2; 8 positions agree with TRBD1. V shed 2 bases and J 7 bases; nucleotides not matched to a gene: 6. The CDR3 is 14 residues long. Germline lookup yields CDR1 LNHDA and CDR2 SQIVND (reference sequence).

The V and J genes are TRBV6-5 and TRBJ1-1; D possibly corresponds to TRBD1 (5 bases). The CDR3 spans 14 residues. CDR1 and CDR2 from the germline V gene are MNHEY and SVGAGI. V gave up 2 bases and J gave up 5 bases, with 12 bases separating them. Here the CDR3 reads CASSYRGWGTEAFF. CDR3 nucleotide sequence: TGTGCCAGCAGTTACAGGGGTTGGGGAACTGAAGCTTTCTTT.